The 2 T cell receptor beta chains presented below share a single source sample, sequenced in a study of radiation and T cells in renal cell carcinoma. The assay was immunoSEQ multiplex PCR, and TCRdb's table has in-frame clones only and misses some. The sample contains approximately 100,000 clones, 75% to 90% of which appear only once. Indicated time point: baseline pretreatment blood. Treatment described: 15 Gy SBRT to primary tumor, nephrectomy 4 weeks later. The sample in question was blood, obtained from a patient whose treatment included radiotherapy and nephrectomy. These receptors originate from a man aged 45-65 years with renal cell carcinoma.

The genes are TRBV27 and TRBJ2-3, with 12 bases matching TRBD1. Germline loops: CDR1 MNHEY, CDR2 SMNVEV (reference sequence). Unmatched junction bases numbered 9, after V lost 1 base and J lost 4 bases. The CDR3 length is 18 residues. The CDR3 sequence: CASSLWSVGTGGSDTQYF. The CDR3 DNA follows: TGTGCCAGCAGTTTATGGTCTGTCGGGACAGGGGGCTCAGATACGCAGTATTTT.

J is TRBJ2-5 and V is TRBV7-8; the match to TRBD2 covers 13 bases. The CDR3 extends over 17 amino acids. Germline V gene lookup returns CDR1 SGHVS and CDR2 FQNEAQ. With 5 bases clipped from V and 1 base from J, the junction kept 7 bases outside the gene matches. The CDR3 reads CASSPAGLAGTQETQYF. CDR3 nucleotides: TGTGCCAGCAGCCCGGCGGGACTAGCGGGGACCCAAGAGACCCAGTACTTC.